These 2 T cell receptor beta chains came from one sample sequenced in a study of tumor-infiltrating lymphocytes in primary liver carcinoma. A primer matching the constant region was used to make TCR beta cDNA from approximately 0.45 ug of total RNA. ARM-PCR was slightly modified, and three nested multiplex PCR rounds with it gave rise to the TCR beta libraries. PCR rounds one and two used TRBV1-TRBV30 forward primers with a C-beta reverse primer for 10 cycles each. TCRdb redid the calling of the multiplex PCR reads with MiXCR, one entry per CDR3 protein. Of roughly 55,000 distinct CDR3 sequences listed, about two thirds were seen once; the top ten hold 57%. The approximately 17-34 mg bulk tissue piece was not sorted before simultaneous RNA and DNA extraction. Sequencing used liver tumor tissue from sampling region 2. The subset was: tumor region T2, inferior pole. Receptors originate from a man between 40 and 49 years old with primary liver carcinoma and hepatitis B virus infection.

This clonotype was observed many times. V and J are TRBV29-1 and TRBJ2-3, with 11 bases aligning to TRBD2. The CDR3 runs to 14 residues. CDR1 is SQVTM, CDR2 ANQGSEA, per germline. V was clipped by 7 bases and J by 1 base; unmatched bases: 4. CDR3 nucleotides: TGCAGCGGACTAGCGGGATTGGGCACAGATACGCAGTATTTT. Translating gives CSGLAGLGTDTQYF.

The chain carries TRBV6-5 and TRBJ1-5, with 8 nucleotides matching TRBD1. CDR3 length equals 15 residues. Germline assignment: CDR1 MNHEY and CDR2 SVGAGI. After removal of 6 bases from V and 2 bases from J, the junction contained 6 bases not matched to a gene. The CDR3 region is CASSTLTGGNQPQHF. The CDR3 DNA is TGTGCCAGCAGCACCCTGACAGGGGGCAATCAGCCCCAGCATTTT.